This is a list of T cell receptor beta chains from one sample in a study of metastatic and nonmetastatic thyroid tumors. MiXCR re-clonotyped the PCR reads for TCRdb. Here the sample spans tens of thousands of clones, 12% being singletons. The sequenced material came from blood. Every receptor here comes from a male donor with papillary thyroid cancer or a benign thyroid nodule (not recorded which). Some clones in this sample may be carry-over from other donors' samples. The CDR3 runs from the conserved cysteine through the conserved F or W. D genes are given only for firm matches. The size entry is marked missing in some rows and otherwise reads once, few, many or a size class.

>TRBV6-5|TRBJ2-5|.|many
TGTGCCAGCAGTTACACGGGCCGGGAGACCCAGTACTTC
CASSYTGRETQYF
>TRBV7-8|TRBJ2-2|TRBD2|.
TGTGCCAGCAGCTTGGATGGCGGGGGGGCCCCAGGGGAGCTGTTTTTT
CASSLDGGGAPGELFF
>TRBV27|TRBJ2-1|TRBD2|many
TGTGCCAGCAGTCCCCGGGCGCTGAGCGGGAGGAATGAGCAGTTCTTC
CASSPRALSGRNEQFF
>TRBV6-1|TRBJ2-2|.|few
TGTGCCAGCAGGACGGGACGGGAGATGGCCGGGGAGCTGTTTTTT
CASRTGREMAGELFF
>TRBV18|TRBJ2-7|.|few
TGTGCCAGCTCACCCTCGCCAGGGGCATACGAGCAGTACTTC
CASSPSPGAYEQYF
>TRBV27|TRBJ2-7|TRBD2|few
TGTGCCAGCAGTTTTGGCGGGAGCTCCTACGAGCAGTACTTC
CASSFGGSSYEQYF
>TRBV29-1|TRBJ2-7|.|many
TGCAGCGTAGGGGGGGAGACGGCTTGGGAGCAGTACTTC
CSVGGETAWEQYF
>TRBV27|TRBJ2-1|.|many
TGTGCCAGCTTTACATATCGCACCTACAATGAGCAGTTCTTC
CASFTYRTYNEQFF
>TRBV4-2|TRBJ2-7|TRBD2|.
TGTGCCATCAGCCTGCAAACCGGGACTAGCGTCTCCTACGAGCAGTACTTC
CAISLQTGTSVSYEQYF
>TRBV7-2|TRBJ2-7|.|many
TGTGCCAGCAGCTTTTATCCGGGGTCCTACGAGCAGTACTTC
CASSFYPGSYEQYF
>TRBV6-1|TRBJ1-2|TRBD1|few
TGTGCCAGCATCCGGGACAGGGTAGACTATGGCTACACCTTC
CASIRDRVDYGYTF
>TRBV11-2|TRBJ1-2|.|.
TGTGCCAGCAGCACAACCCCCCCGGGACTGACCAACTATGGCTACACCTTC
CASSTTPPGLTNYGYTF
>TRBV6-4|TRBJ2-2|TRBD1|medium-sized
TGTGCCAGCAGCCGACAGGGCGACACCGGGGAGCTGTTTTTT
CASSRQGDTGELFF
>TRBV7-9|TRBJ2-1|TRBD2|many
TGTGCCAGCAACCGCGGGAGGGATGAGTTCTTC
CASNRGRDEFF
>TRBV12-3/TRBV12-4|TRBJ2-1|.|many
TGTGCCAGCAGTTTAGGGTACAATGAGCAGTTCTTC
CASSLGYNEQFF
>TRBV6-1|TRBJ2-7|.|medium-sized
TGTGCCAGCAGTGTCAGGGCCTACGAGCAGTACTTC
CASSVRAYEQYF
>TRBV2|TRBJ1-3|.|many
TGTGCCGGCAGTGCATCCCCCTCTGGAAACACCATATATTTT
CAGSASPSGNTIYF
>TRBV6-4|TRBJ2-3|TRBD2|many
TGTGCCAGCAGTATCACTAGCGGGAGTAAAGATACGCAGTATTTT
CASSITSGSKDTQYF
>TRBV9|TRBJ2-3|TRBD1|many
TGTGCCAGCAGCGCCCGGACAGGGGGCACAGATACGCAGTATTTT
CASSARTGGTDTQYF
>TRBV11-2|TRBJ1-2|.|many
TGTGCCAGCAGCTTAGGACCTGGGGACCTGGAGTATGGCTACACCTTC
CASSLGPGDLEYGYTF
>TRBV7-2|TRBJ1-5|.|many
TGTGCCAGCAGCCCCTCCAGAAATCAGCCCCAGCATTTT
CASSPSRNQPQHF
>TRBV6-1|TRBJ1-2|TRBD1|many
TGTGCCAGCAGCCCGACAGGGGGCCTCTCTAACTATGGCTACACCTTC
CASSPTGGLSNYGYTF
>TRBV27|TRBJ2-5|.|many
TGTGCCAGCAGTTTAGGGGTCCATCAGGGGAGGGAGACCCAGTACTTC
CASSLGVHQGRETQYF
>TRBV20-1|TRBJ1-1|TRBD1|many
TGCAGTGCTAGGGACCCTAGACAGGGATTGAACACTGAAGCTTTCTTT
CSARDPRQGLNTEAFF
>TRBV11-2|TRBJ2-1|TRBD2|many
TGTGCCAGCAACTCCGGGACTAGCGTCTACAATGAGCAGTTCTTC
CASNSGTSVYNEQFF
>TRBV6-1|TRBJ2-1|TRBD2|medium-sized
TGTGCCAGCAAACTAGCGGGAGGGCCCTCTGAGCAGTTCTTC
CASKLAGGPSEQFF
>TRBV28|TRBJ2-5|.|many
TGTGCCAGCACTCTCAGCGGGCCAGAGACCCAGTACTTC
CASTLSGPETQYF
>TRBV2|TRBJ1-2|.|many
TGTGCCAGCAGTGAAAGGGGTTATTTTTCTAACTATGGCTACACCTTC
CASSERGYFSNYGYTF
>TRBV20-1|TRBJ2-5|TRBD1|many
TGCAGTGCGCTTACAGGGGGCAGGGAGACCCAGTACTTC
CSALTGGRETQYF
>TRBV6-1|TRBJ2-1|TRBD1|.
TGTGCCTGCAGAGACAGGGGGCCTGGCTCCTACAATGAGCAGTTCTTC
CACRDRGPGSYNEQFF